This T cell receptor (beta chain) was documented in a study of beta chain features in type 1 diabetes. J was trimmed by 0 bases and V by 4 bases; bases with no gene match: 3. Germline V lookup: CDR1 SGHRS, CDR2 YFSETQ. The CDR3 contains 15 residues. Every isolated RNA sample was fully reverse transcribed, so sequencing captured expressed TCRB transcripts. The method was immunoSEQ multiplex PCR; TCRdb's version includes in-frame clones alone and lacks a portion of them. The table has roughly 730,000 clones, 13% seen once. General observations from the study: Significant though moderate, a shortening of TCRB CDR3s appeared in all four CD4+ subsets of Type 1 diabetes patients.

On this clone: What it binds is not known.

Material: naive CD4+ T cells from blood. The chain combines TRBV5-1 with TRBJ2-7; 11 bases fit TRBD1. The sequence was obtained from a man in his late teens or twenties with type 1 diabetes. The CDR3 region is CASSVGTGGSYEQYF. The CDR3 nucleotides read TGCGCCAGCAGCGTGGGGACAGGGGGCTCCTACGAGCAGTACTTC.